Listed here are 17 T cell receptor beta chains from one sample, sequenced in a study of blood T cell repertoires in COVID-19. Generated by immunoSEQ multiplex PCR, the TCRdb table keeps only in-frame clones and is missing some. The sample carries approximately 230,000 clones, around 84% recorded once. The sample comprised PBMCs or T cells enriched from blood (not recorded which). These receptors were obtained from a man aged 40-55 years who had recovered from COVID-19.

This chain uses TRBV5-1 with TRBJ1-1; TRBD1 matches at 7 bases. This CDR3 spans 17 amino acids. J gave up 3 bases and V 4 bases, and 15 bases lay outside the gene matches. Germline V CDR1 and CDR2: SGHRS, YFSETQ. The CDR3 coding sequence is TGCGCCAGCAGCCCCCCAGGGGGTCCAATTGGGGACACTGAAGCTTTCTTT. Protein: CASSPPGGPIGDTEAFF.

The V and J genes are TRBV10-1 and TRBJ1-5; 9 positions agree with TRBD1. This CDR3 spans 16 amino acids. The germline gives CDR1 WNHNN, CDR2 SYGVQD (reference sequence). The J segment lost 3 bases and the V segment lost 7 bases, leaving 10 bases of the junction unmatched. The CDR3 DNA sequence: TGCGCCAGCACCCTGGACAGGGGTGCTTTCAATCAGCCCCAGCATTTT. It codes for CASTLDRGAFNQPQHF.

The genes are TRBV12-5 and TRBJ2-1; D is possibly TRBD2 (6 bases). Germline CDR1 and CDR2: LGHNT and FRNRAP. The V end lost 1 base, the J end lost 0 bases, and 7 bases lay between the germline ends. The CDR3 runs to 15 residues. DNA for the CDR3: TGTGCTAGTGGTTTGGGGGGGGACTCCTACAATGAGCAGTTCTTC. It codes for CASGLGGDSYNEQFF.

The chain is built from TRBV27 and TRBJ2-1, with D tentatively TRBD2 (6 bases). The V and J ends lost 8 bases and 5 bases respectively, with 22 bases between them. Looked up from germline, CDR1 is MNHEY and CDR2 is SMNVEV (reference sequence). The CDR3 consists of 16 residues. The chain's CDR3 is CASRPQGGPRHNEQFF. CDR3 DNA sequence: TGTGCCAGCCGACCCCAGGGAGGCCCCAGGCACAATGAGCAGTTCTTC.

CDR3 sequence: CASGQTSSAGELFF. The CDR3 DNA is TGTGCCAGCGGCCAGACTAGCTCGGCCGGGGAGCTGTTTTTT. This chain links TRBV7-7 with TRBJ2-2; TRBD2 matches 7 bases. Germline assignment: CDR1 SSHAT and CDR2 FNYEAQ (reference sequence). Germline trimming cut 8 bases from V and 6 bases from J; bases unmatched to any gene: 9. This CDR3 is built from 14 residues.

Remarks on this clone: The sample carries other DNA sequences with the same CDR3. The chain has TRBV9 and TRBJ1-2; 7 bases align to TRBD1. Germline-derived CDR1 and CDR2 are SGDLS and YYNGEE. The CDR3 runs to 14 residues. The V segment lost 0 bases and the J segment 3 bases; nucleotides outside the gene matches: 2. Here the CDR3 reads CASSVGGGDYGYTF. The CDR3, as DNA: TGTGCCAGCAGCGTAGGAGGGGGCGACTATGGCTACACCTTC.

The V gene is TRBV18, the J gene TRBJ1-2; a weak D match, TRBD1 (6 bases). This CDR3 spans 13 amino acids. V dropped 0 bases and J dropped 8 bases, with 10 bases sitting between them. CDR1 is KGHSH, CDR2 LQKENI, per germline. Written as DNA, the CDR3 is TGTGCCAGCTCACCACCAAGGGGGAGCGGCTACACCTTC. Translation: CASSPPRGSGYTF.

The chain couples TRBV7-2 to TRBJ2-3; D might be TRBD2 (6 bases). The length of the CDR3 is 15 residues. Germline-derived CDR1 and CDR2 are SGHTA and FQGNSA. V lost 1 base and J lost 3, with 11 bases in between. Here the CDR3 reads CASSLDGGTTDTQYF. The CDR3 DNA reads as TGTGCCAGCAGCTTAGATGGCGGGACGACAGATACGCAGTATTTT.

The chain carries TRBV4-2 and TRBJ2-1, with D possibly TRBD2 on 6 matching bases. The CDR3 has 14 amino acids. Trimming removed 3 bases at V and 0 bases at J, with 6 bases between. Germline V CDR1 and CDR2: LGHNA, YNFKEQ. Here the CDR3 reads CASSQTSSYNEQFF. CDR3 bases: TGTGCCAGCAGCCAGACTAGCTCCTACAATGAGCAGTTCTTC.

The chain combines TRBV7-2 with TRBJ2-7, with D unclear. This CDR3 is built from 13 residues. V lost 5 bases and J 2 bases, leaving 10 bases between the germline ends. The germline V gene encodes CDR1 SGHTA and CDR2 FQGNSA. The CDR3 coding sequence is TGTGCCAGCAGCCCCTCGCAGGCCTACGAGCAGTACTTC. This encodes CASSPSQAYEQYF. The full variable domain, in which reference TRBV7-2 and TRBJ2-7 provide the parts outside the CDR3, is GAGVSQSPSNKVTEKGKDVELRCDPISGHTALYWYRQSLGQGLEFLIYFQGNSAPDKSGLPSDRFSAERTGGSVSTLTIQRTQQEDSAVYLCASSPSQAYEQYFGPGTRLTVT.

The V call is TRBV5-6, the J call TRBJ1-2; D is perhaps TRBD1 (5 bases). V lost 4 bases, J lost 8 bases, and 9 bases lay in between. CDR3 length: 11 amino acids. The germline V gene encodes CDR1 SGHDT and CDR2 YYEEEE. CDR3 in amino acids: CASSQQAGYTF. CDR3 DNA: TGTGCCAGCAGCCAACAGGCCGGCTACACCTTC. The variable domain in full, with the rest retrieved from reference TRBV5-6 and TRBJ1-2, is DAGVTQSPTHLIKTRGQQVTLRCSPKSGHDTVSWYQQALGQGPQFIFQYYEEEERQRGNFPDRFSGHQFPNYSSELNVNALLLGDSALYLCASSQQAGYTFGSGTRLTVV.

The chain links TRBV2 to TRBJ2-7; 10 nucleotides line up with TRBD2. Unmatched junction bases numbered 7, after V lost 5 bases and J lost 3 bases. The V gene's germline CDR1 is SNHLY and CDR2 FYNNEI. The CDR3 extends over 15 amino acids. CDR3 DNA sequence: TGTGCCAGCAGTAAAACTAGCGGGATCCTCTACGAGCAGTACTTC. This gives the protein CASSKTSGILYEQYF.

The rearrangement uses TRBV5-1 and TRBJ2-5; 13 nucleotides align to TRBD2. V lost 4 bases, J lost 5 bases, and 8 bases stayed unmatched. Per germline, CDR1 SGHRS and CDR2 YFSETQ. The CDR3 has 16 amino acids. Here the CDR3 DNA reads TGCGCCAGCAGCAGTGGACTAGCGGGAGAGGGGGAGACCCAGTACTTC. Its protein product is CASSSGLAGEGETQYF.

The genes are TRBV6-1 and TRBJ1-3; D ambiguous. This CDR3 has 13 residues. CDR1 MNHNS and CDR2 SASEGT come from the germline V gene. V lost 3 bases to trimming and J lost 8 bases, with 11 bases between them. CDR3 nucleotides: TGTGCCAGCAGTGACGCCCCCCGCGACACCATATATTTT. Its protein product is CASSDAPRDTIYF.

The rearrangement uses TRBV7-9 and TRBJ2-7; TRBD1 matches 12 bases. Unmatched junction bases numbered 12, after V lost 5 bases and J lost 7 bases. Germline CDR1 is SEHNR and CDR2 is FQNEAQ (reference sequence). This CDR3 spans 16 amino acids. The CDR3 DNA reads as TGTGCCAGCAGCATCAGACCGGGACAGGGGGCAAGGGAGCAGTACTTC. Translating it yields CASSIRPGQGAREQYF.

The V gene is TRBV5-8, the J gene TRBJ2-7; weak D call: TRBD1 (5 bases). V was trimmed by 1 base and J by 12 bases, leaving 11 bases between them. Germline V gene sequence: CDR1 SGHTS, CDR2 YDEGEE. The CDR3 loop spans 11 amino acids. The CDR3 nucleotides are TGTGCCAGCAGCTTGAGGACAAGGTTGTACTTC. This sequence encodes CASSLRTRLYF. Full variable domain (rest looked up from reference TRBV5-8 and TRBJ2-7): EAGVTQSPTHLIKTRGQQATLRCSPISGHTSVYWYQQALGLGLQFLLWYDEGEERNRGNFPPRFSGRQFPNYSSELNVNALELEDSALYLCASSLRTRLYFGPGTRLTVT.

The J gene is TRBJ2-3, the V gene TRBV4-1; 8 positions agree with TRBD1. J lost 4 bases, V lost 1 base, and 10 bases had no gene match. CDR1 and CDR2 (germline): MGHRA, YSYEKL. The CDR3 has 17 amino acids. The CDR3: CASSQANGQGPADTQYF. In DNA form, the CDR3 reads TGCGCCAGCAGCCAAGCCAACGGACAGGGCCCCGCAGATACGCAGTATTTT.